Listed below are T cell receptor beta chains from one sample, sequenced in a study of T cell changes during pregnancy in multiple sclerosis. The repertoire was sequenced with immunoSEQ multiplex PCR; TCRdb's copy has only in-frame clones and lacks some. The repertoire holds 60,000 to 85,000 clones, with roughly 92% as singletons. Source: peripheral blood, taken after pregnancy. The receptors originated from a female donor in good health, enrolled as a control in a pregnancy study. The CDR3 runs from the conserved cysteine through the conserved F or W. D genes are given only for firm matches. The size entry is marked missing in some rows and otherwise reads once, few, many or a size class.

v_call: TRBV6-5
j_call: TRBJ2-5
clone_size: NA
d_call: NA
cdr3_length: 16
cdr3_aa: CASSYSMRSAQETQYF
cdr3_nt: TGTGCCAGCAGTTACTCGATGCGGTCCGCCCAAGAGACCCAGTACTTC

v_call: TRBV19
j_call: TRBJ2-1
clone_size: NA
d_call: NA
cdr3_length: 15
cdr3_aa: CASTYSGNPYNEQFF
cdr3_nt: TGTGCCAGTACCTATAGCGGTAATCCCTACAATGAGCAGTTCTTC

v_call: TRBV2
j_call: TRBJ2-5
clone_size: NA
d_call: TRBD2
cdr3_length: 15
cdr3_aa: CASRPETGTSRVPDF
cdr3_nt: TGTGCCAGCAGACCCGAGACCGGGACTAGCAGGGTCCCTGACTTC

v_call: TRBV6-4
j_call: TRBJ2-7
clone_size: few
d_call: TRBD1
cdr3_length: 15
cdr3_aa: CASSDSTGGSYEQYF
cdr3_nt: TGTGCCAGCAGTGACTCGACAGGGGGCTCCTACGAGCAGTACTTC

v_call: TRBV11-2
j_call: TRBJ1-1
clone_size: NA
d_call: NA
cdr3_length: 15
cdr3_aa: CASSWGTGLNTEAFF
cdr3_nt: TGTGCCAGCAGCTGGGGTACAGGGTTGAACACTGAAGCTTTCTTT

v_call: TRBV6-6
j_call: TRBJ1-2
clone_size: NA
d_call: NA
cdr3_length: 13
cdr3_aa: CASSYSSDYGYTF
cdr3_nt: TGTGCCAGCAGTTACTCGTCTGACTATGGCTACACCTTC

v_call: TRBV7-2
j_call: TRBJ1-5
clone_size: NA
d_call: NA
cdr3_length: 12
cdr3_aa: CASSVTHQPQHF
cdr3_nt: TGTGCCAGCAGCGTAACTCATCAGCCCCAGCATTTT

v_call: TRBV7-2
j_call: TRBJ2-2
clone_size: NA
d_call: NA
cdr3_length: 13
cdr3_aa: CASSLAASGELFF
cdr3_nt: TGTGCCAGCAGCTTAGCTGCGTCCGGGGAGCTGTTTTTT

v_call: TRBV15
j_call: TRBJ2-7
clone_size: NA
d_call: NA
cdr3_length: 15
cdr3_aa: CATSRERGGSYEQYF
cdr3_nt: TGTGCCACCAGCAGAGAAAGAGGGGGTTCCTACGAGCAGTACTTC

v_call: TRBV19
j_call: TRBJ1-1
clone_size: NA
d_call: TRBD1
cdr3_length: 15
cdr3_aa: CASRDRGLLNTEAFF
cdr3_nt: TGTGCCAGTAGGGACAGGGGGCTCCTGAACACTGAAGCTTTCTTT

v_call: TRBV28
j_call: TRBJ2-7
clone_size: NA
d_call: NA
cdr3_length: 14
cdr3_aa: CASSPRQAPYEQYF
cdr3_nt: TGTGCCAGCAGCCCAAGACAGGCCCCCTACGAGCAGTACTTC

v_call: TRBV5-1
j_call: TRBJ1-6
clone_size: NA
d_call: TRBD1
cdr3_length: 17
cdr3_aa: CASSFNRGTLDNSPLHF
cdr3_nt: TGCGCCAGCAGCTTTAACAGGGGTACATTAGATAATTCACCCCTCCACTTT

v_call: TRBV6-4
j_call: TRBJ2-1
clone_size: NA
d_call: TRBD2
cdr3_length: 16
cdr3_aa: CASSDRQGSGRDEQFF
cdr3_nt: TGTGCCAGCAGTGACCGGCAGGGCAGCGGGAGGGATGAGCAGTTCTTC

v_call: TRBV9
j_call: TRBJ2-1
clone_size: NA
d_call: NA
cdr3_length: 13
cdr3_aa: CASSVGVANEQFF
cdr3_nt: TGTGCCAGCAGCGTCGGGGTAGCCAATGAGCAGTTCTTC

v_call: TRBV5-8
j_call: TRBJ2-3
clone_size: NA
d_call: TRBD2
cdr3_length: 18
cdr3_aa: CASSPGGLAGAFTDTQYF
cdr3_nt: TGTGCCAGCAGCCCGGGGGGACTAGCGGGGGCTTTCACAGATACGCAGTATTTT

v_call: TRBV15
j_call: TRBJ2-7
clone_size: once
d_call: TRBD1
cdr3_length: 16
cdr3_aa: CATSRGSGDRGGEQYF
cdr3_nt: TGTGCCACCAGCAGAGGGAGTGGGGACAGGGGAGGCGAGCAGTACTTC

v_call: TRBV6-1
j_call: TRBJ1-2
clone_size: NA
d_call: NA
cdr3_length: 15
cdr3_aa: CASSRPSQGNYGYTF
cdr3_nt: TGTGCCAGCAGTAGACCCTCACAGGGTAACTATGGCTACACCTTC

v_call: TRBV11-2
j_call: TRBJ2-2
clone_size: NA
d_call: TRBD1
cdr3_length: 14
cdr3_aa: CASSLTGVDGELFF
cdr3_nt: TGTGCCAGCAGCTTAACAGGGGTCGACGGGGAGCTGTTTTTT

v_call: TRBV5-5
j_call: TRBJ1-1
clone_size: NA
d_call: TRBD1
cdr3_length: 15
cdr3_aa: CASSLWDSQNTEAFF
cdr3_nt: TGTGCCAGCAGCCTCTGGGACAGTCAGAACACTGAAGCTTTCTTT

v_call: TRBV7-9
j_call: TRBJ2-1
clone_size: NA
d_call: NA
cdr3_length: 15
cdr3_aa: CASSSELSSYNEQFF
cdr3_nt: TGTGCCAGCAGCTCCGAACTTAGCTCCTACAATGAGCAGTTCTTC

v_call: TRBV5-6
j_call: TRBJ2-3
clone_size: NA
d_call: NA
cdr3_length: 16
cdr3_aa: CASSLGSRAGTDTQYF
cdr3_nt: TGTGCCAGCAGCTTGGGGAGCAGGGCGGGGACAGATACGCAGTATTTT

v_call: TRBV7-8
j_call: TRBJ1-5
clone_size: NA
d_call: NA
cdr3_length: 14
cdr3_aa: CASSLGQGHQPQHF
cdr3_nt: TGTGCCAGCAGCTTGGGCCAGGGCCATCAGCCCCAGCATTTT

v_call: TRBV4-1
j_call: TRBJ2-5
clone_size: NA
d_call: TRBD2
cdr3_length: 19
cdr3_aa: CASSQGPPDLAGVQETQYF
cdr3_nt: TGCGCCAGCAGCCAAGGCCCCCCCGATTTAGCGGGAGTCCAAGAGACCCAGTACTTC

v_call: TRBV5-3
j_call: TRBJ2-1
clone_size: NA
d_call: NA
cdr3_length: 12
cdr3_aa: CARSPGGNEQFF
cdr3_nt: TGTGCCAGAAGCCCCGGGGGCAATGAGCAGTTCTTC

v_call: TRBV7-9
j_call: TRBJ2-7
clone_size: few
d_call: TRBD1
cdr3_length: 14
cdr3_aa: CASSLGQGRGEQYF
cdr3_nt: TGTGCCAGCAGCTTAGGACAGGGCCGGGGCGAGCAGTACTTC

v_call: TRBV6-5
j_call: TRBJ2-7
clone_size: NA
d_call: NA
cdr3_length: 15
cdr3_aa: CASSYKLGQSYEQYF
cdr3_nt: TGTGCCAGCAGTTACAAGCTAGGCCAGAGCTACGAGCAGTACTTC

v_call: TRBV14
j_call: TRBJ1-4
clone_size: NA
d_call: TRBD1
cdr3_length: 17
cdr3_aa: CASSQVPGTDLNEKLFF
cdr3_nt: TGTGCCAGCAGCCAAGTCCCGGGGACAGACTTAAATGAAAAACTGTTTTTT